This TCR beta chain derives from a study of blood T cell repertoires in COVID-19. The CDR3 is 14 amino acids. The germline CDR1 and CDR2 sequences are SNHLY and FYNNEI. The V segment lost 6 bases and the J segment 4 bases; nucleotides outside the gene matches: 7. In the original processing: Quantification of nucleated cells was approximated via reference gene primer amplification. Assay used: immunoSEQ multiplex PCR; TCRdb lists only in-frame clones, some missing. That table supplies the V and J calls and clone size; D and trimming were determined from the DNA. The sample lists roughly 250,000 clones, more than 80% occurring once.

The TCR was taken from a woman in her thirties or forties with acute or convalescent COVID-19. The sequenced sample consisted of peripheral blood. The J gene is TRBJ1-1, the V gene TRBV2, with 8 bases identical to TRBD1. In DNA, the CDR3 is TGTGCCAGCAGGTTACAGGGGGGTGGCACTGAAGCTTTCTTT. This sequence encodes CASRLQGGGTEAFF. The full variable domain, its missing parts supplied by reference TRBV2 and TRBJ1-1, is EPEVTQTPSHQVTQMGQEVILRCVPISNHLYFYWYRQILGQKVEFLVSFYNNEISEKSEIFDDQFSVERPDGSNFTLKIRSTKLEDSAMYFCASRLQGGGTEAFFGQGTRLTVV.